What follows are 11 T cell receptor beta chains derived from one specimen sequenced in a study of CXCR3-negative and CXCR3-positive naive CD8 T cells. Carrying UMI labels, the TRB cDNA libraries were prepared through 5' RACE. From its re-call of the 5' RACE reads, TCRdb lists each CDR3 protein once, without DNA. The sample table includes roughly 30,000 distinct CDR3 sequences. The sequenced material came from memory CD8+ T cells from blood. These receptors were collected from a human donor in good health. Some clones in this sample may be carry-over from other donors' samples.

This rearrangement joins TRBV29-1 to TRBJ2-7. CDR1 and CDR2 (germline): SQVTM, ANQGSEA. This CDR3 comprises 13 residues. The CDR3 sequence is CSVEESNSYEQYF.

This rearrangement joins TRBV2 to TRBJ2-7; as DNA is missing, the TRBD1 call by TCRdb cannot be tested. Germline V CDR1 and CDR2: SNHLY, FYNNEI. The CDR3 extends over 15 amino acids. CDR3 sequence: CASSSGTGIGYEQYF.

The genes are TRBV7-2 and TRBJ2-7. The germline V gene encodes CDR1 SGHTA and CDR2 FQGNSA. This CDR3 has 11 amino acids. CDR3 in amino acids: CASSTDYEQYF.

V usage is TRBV4-1 and J usage is TRBJ1-2. The CDR3 is made up of 15 amino acids. Germline CDR1 reads MGHRA; CDR2 reads YSYEKL. The CDR3 is CARSQDKSANYGYTF.

Its frequency marks this clonotype as medium-sized. J is TRBJ1-4 and V is TRBV14; the D gene TCRdb calls, TRBD1, cannot be checked with no DNA. Germline loops: CDR1 SGHDN, CDR2 FVKESK. There are 17 residues in the CDR3. The CDR3: CASSQELGEDPSEKLFF.

The gene calls are TRBV5-5 and TRBJ2-2; TCRdb indicates TRBD1, and absent DNA this call remains unverified. The CDR3 extends over 19 amino acids. Germline CDR1 reads SGHKS; CDR2 reads YYEKEE (reference sequence). The CDR3 sequence is CASSDHTSPGTTNTGELFF.

The rearrangement joins TRBV28 to TRBJ1-2. This CDR3 is 11 amino acids long. Germline CDR1 reads MDHEN; CDR2 reads SYDVKM. CDR3 in amino acids: CASSPNYGYTF.

The chain uses TRBV29-1 and TRBJ2-2; TCRdb designates TRBD1, a call that cannot be tested without DNA. CDR1 is SQVTM and CDR2 is ANQGSEA in the germline V gene. CDR3 length: 14 amino acids. CDR3 amino acids: CSVGGGGSNGELFF.

The V and J genes are TRBV3-1 and TRBJ1-4; TCRdb's D gene call, TRBD1, goes unchecked for lack of DNA. The CDR3 spans 14 residues. Germline CDR1 reads LGHDT; CDR2 reads YNNKEL (reference sequence). CDR3 sequence reads: CASSQADRSEKLFF.

V gene TRBV12-3 or TRBV12-4 combines with J gene TRBJ1-1; TCRdb gives TRBD1 as the D gene, but with no DNA this cannot be confirmed. The CDR3 consists of 13 residues. The CDR3 sequence is CARSPPAGAEAFF.

This sequence joins TRBV9 and TRBJ2-1; the D call from TCRdb, TRBD1, cannot be confirmed without DNA. Germline V CDR1 and CDR2: SGDLS, YYNGEE. The CDR3 runs 15 residues. The CDR3: CASSVLGGAGNEQFF.